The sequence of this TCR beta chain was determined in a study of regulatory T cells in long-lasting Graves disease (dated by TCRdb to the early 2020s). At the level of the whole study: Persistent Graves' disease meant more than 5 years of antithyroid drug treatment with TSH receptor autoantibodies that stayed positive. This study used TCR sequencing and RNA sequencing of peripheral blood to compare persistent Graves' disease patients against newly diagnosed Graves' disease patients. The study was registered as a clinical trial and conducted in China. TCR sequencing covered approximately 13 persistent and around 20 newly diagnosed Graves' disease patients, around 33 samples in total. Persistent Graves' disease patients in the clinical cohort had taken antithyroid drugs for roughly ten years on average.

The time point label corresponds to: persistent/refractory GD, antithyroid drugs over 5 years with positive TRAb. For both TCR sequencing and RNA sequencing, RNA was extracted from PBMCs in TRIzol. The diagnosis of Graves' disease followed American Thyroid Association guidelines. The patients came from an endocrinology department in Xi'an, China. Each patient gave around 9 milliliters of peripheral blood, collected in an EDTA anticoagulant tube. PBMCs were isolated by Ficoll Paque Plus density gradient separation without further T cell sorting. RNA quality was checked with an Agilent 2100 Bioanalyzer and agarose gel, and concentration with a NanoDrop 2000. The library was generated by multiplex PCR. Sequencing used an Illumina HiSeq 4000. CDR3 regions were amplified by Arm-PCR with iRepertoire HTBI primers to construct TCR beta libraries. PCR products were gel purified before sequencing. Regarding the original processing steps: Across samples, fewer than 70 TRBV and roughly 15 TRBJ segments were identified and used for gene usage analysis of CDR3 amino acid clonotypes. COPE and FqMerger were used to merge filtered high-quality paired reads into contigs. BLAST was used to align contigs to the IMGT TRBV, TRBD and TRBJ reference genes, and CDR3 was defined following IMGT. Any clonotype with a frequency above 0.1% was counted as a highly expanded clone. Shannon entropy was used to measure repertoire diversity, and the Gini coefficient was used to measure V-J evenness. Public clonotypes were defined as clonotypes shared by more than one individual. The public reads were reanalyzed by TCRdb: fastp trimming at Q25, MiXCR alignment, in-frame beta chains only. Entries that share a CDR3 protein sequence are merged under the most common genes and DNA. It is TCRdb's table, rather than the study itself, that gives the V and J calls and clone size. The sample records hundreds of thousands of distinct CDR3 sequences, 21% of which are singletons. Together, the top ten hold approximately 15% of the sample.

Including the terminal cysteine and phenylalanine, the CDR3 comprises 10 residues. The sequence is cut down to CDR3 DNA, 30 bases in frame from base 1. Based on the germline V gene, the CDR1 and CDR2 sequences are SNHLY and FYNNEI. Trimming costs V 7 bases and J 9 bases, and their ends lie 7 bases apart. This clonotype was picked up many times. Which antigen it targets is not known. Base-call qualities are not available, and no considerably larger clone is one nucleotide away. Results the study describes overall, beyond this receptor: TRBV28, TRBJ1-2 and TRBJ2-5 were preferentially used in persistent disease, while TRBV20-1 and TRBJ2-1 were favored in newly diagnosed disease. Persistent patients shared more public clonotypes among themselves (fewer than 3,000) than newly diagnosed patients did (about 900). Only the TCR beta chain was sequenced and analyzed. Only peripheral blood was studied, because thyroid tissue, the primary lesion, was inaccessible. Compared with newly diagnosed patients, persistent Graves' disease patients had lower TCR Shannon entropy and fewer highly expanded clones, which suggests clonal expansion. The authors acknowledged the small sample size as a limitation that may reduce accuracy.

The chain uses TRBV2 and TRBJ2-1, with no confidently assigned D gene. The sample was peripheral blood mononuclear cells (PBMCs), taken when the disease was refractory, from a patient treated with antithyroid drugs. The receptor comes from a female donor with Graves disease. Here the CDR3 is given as CASKGGEQFF. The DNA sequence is TGTGCCAGCAAGGGCGGTGAGCAGTTCTTC.